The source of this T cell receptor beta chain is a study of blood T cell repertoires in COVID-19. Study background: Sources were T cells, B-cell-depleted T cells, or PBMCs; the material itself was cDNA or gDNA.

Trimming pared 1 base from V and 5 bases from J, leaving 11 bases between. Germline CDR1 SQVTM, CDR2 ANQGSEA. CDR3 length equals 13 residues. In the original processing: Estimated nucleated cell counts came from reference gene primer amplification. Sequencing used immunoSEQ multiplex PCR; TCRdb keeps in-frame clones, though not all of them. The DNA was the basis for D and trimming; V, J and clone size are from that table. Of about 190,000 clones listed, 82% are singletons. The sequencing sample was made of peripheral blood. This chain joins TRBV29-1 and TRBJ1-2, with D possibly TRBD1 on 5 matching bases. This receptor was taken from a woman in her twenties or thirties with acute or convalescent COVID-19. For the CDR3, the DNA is TGCAGCGTTGAAGGGGGCCCGGGTTATGGCTACACCTTC. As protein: CSVEGGPGYGYTF.